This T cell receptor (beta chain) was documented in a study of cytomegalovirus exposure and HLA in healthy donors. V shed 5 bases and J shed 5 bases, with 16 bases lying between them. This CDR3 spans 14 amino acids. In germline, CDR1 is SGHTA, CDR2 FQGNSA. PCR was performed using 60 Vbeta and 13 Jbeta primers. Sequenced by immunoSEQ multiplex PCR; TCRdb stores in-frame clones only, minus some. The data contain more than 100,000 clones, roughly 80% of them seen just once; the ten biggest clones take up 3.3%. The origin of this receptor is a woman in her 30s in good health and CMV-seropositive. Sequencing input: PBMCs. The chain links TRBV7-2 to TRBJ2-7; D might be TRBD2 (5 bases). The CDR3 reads CASSIDYSGNEQYF. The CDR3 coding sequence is TGTGCCAGCAGCATTGACTACTCGGGAAACGAGCAGTACTTC.